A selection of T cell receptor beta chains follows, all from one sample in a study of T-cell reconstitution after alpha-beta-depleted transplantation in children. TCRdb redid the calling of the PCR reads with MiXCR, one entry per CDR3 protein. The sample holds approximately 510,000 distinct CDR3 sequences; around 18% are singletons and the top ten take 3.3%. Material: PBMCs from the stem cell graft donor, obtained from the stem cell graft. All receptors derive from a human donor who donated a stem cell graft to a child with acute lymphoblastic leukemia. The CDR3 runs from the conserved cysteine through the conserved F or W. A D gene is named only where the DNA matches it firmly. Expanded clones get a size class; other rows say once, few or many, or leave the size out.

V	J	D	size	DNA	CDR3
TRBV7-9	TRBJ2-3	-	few	TGTGCCAGCAGCTTACCGACTAGATTGGCAACAGATACGCAGTATTTT	CASSLPTRLATDTQYF
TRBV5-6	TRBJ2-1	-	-	TGTGCCAGCAGCTTGGACAGTCCCTCCTACAATGAGCAGTTCTTC	CASSLDSPSYNEQFF
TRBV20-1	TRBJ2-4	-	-	TGCAGTGCTCTATTTCTGTCGGCCAAAAACATTCAGTACTTC	CSALFLSAKNIQYF
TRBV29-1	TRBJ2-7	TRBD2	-	TGCAGCGTTGAATCTAGCGGGAGGGGGTATGAGCAGTACTTC	CSVESSGRGYEQYF
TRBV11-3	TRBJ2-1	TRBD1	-	TGTGCCAGCAGCCCTCGGACAGGGAGCTCCTACAATGAGCAGTTCTTC	CASSPRTGSSYNEQFF
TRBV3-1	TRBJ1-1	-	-	TGTGCCGGATCCTGGGGGGCGAACACTGAAGCTTTCTTT	CAGSWGANTEAFF
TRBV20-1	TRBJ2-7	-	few	TGCAGTGTTCATCCCGATGGTAGCGGAGCCTACGAGCAGTACTTC	CSVHPDGSGAYEQYF
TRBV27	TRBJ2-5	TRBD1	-	TGTGCCACTACAGGGGACGGGGAGACCCAGTACTTC	CATTGDGETQYF
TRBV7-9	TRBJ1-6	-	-	TGTGCCGGGGATGACGGCTATAATTCACCCCTCCACTTT	CAGDDGYNSPLHF
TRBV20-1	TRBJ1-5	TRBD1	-	TGCAGTGCTAGAGATAGTTGGGGACAGTATAGCAATCAGCCCCAGCATTTT	CSARDSWGQYSNQPQHF
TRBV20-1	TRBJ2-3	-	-	TGCAGTGCTAGAGGGAACAGCCCGAGGCCAGATACGCAGTATTTT	CSARGNSPRPDTQYF
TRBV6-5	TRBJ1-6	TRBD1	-	TGTGCCAGCAGTTACGGTGTCAGGGGGCAAGAAGGAGGGGAGTCACCCCTCCACTTT	CASSYGVRGQEGGESPLHF
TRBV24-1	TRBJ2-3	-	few	TGTGCCACCAGTGATTTGACCCGCACAGATACGCAGTATTTT	CATSDLTRTDTQYF
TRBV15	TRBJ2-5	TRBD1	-	TGTGCCACCAGCGAGCGAAGGACAGGGTCAGAGACCCAGTACTTC	CATSERRTGSETQYF
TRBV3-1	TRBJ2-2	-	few	TGTGCCAGCAGCCAAGCATGGTCAGGACGAACCGGGGAGCTGTTTTTT	CASSQAWSGRTGELFF
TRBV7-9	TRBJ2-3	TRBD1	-	TGTGCCAGCAGCTCTCCCGGGACAGGGAGACTCACAGATACGCAGTATTTT	CASSSPGTGRLTDTQYF
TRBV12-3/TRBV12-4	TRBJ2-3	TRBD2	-	TGTGCCAGCAGAATTAGCGGGAGATCAGATACGCAGTATTTT	CASRISGRSDTQYF
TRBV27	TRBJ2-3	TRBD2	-	TGTGCCAGCAGCTCTAGCGGGAGTGCCCAGTATTTT	CASSSSGSAQYF
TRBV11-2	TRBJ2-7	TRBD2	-	TGTGCCAGCAGCTCCGCACTAGCGGGAGTTTCCTACGAGCAGTACTTC	CASSSALAGVSYEQYF
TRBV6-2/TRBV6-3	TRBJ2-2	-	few	TGTGCCAGCAGCTTACTCATCACGTTCGGCAGGGGCCGGAAGGACACCGGGGAGCTGTTTTTT	CASSLLITFGRGRKDTGELFF
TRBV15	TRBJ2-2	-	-	TGTGCCACCAGCAGCAGGGTCTCGGGCGGGGAGCTGTTTTTT	CATSSRVSGGELFF
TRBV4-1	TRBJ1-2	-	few	TGCGCCAGCAGCCACACCTACAGGGACGGCTACACCTTC	CASSHTYRDGYTF
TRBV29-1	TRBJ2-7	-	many	TGCAGCGTTGAAGATCAAAGGGAGAGCTCCTACGAGCAGTACTTC	CSVEDQRESSYEQYF
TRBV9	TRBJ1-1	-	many	TGTGCCAGCAGCGTAGAAAGAGGGGGTAACACTGAAGCTTTCTTT	CASSVERGGNTEAFF
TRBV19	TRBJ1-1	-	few	TGTGCCAGTAGTATAGAGACAGGTCGGGGTACTGAAGCTTTCTTT	CASSIETGRGTEAFF
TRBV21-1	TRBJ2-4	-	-	TGTGCCAGCAGCAGCAGAGGAGGGATCCGCTCGAAAAACATTCAGTACTTC	CASSSRGGIRSKNIQYF
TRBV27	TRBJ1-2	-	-	TGTGCCAGCAGTTTTGGGTCTGGACTTAACTATGGCTACACCTTC	CASSFGSGLNYGYTF
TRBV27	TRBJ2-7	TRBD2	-	TGTGCCAGCGGCCCCGTCGCGGGAGCGAACGAGCAGTACTTC	CASGPVAGANEQYF